Listed below are T cell receptor beta chains from one sample, sequenced in a study of blood T cell repertoires in COVID-19. Sequenced by immunoSEQ multiplex PCR; TCRdb stores in-frame clones only, minus some. The profile covers fewer than 250,000 clones, with about 93% appearing a single time and around 0.86% taken by the ten largest. Specimen: peripheral blood. These receptor sequences come from a man aged 25-45 years with COVID-19, enrolled during active disease. Each CDR3 is given with its conserved first and last residue. Fields, in order: V gene, CDR3 length, J gene, D gene, clone size, CDR3 DNA, CDR3 protein. A D gene is named only where the DNA matches it firmly. The size of a clone is reported for some rows only, either as once, few or many, or as a class for expanded clones.

TRBV5-4,17,TRBJ2-3,TRBD1,-,TGTGCCAGCAGCTTGGCCTCGGACAGGGGGCGAGCAGATACGCAGTATTTT,CASSLASDRGRADTQYF
TRBV7-9,15,TRBJ1-3,-,-,TGTGCCAGCAGCTTAGACCCGGTCTCTGGAAACACCATATATTTT,CASSLDPVSGNTIYF
TRBV28,13,TRBJ1-1,-,-,TGTGCCAGCAGTGGGACACCTAACACTGAAGCTTTCTTT,CASSGTPNTEAFF
TRBV2,13,TRBJ1-2,-,-,TGTGCCAGCGGGGGGTGGGTAGTTGATGGCTACACCTTC,CASGGWVVDGYTF
TRBV7-2,16,TRBJ2-2,-,-,TGTGCCAGCAGCCCCATCCCCGGAGCGAACACCGGGGAGCTGTTTTTT,CASSPIPGANTGELFF
TRBV4-1,13,TRBJ1-1,-,-,TGCGCCAGCAGCCAAGGACAGAACACTGAAGCTTTCTTT,CASSQGQNTEAFF
TRBV5-1,15,TRBJ1-3,-,once,TGCGCCAGCAGCCCCTCGACAGACTCTGGAAACACCATATATTTT,CASSPSTDSGNTIYF
TRBV7-2,18,TRBJ2-2,TRBD1,-,TGTGCCAGCAGCCGGCGGACAGGGGGCGCAGTGAACACCGGGGAGCTGTTTTTT,CASSRRTGGAVNTGELFF
TRBV6-5,15,TRBJ1-2,-,-,TGTGCCAGCAGTTACTCGGCAGGGGTGGGCTATGGCTACACCTTC,CASSYSAGVGYGYTF
TRBV6-5,14,TRBJ1-1,-,-,TGTGCCAGCGGGAAGAGGGAGGGGGGAACTGAAGCTTTCTTT,CASGKREGGTEAFF
TRBV3-1/TRBV3-2,14,TRBJ2-2,-,-,TGTGCCAGCAGCCAACAGGGCAACACCGGGGAGCTGTTTTTT,CASSQQGNTGELFF
TRBV4-2,14,TRBJ2-5,TRBD1,-,TGTGCCAGCAGCCAAAAGGGGGCTTCCAGGGCCCAGTACTTC,CASSQKGASRAQYF
TRBV19,13,TRBJ1-2,TRBD1,-,TGTGCCAGTAGTCCCAGGGACAGTGATGACTACACCTTC,CASSPRDSDDYTF
TRBV7-9,16,TRBJ1-4,-,once,TGTGCCAGCAGCTTGGGCCGGGGAGTAAGTAATGAAAAACTGTTTTTT,CASSLGRGVSNEKLFF
TRBV6-5,14,TRBJ1-4,-,-,TGTGCCAGCAGTTTGGCAGGGAATGGTGAAAAACTGTTTTTT,CASSLAGNGEKLFF
TRBV29-1,15,TRBJ2-2,-,-,TGCAGCGTGTTCGGGGAGTATGGGGACACCGGGGAGCTGTTTTTT,CSVFGEYGDTGELFF
TRBV6-5,15,TRBJ1-5,-,-,TGTGCCAGCAGCCGCGGGACCCATAGCAATCAGCCCCAGCATTTT,CASSRGTHSNQPQHF
TRBV10-3,13,TRBJ2-3,-,once,TGTGCCATCAGTGCGAGGGGACTAGATACGCAGTATTTT,CAISARGLDTQYF
TRBV24-1,12,TRBJ2-7,-,-,TGTGCCACCAGTGATGGGGGGTCCGAGCAGTACTTC,CATSDGGSEQYF
TRBV9,13,TRBJ1-1,-,-,TGTGCCAGCAGCATACAGATGAACACTGAAGCTTTCTTT,CASSIQMNTEAFF
TRBV6-2/TRBV6-3,16,TRBJ1-6,TRBD1,-,TGTGCCAGCAGTTCCCTTAGACAGGGAGGTAATTCACCCCTCCACTTT,CASSSLRQGGNSPLHF
TRBV5-1,16,TRBJ1-4,-,-,TGCGCCAGCTCACTTGGGCTGGCCGCAACTAATGAAAAACTGTTTTTT,CASSLGLAATNEKLFF
TRBV12-5,14,TRBJ2-2,TRBD1,-,TGTGCTAGTGGTTTGGTACAGGGGGCCGGGGAGCTGTTTTTT,CASGLVQGAGELFF
TRBV5-5,11,TRBJ1-1,-,once,TGTGCCAGCAGCTTGGCCTATGGAGCTTTCTTT,CASSLAYGAFF